This entry concerns a single T cell receptor (beta chain). Its antigen is currently unknown. Using quantitative 5'-RACE with molecular barcodes, the authors made TCR beta libraries. A single record per CDR3 protein comes from TCRdb applying MiXCR to the 5' RACE reads. This sample yields 100,000 to 150,000 distinct CDR3 sequences, of which under 20% are seen a single time; approximately 30% belongs to the top ten. This specimen belongs to a study of CD8 T cells in ankylosing spondylitis. Findings of the study overall: Fewer than ten highly homologous variants made up a TCR beta motif, and this motif appeared characteristic of ankylosing spondylitis blood. Previously reported in reactive arthritis synovial fluid and blood were some of the motif variants.

The CDR3 runs to 13 residues. V lost 7 bases to trimming and J lost 3 bases; unmatched junction nucleotides: 2. Germline V gene lookup returns CDR1 SGHTA and CDR2 FQGNSA. The specimen was blood, either unsorted or a sorted T cell fraction (not recorded which). V and J are TRBV7-2 and TRBJ2-1; TRBD2 agrees at 8 bases. The receptor was derived from a male donor with ankylosing spondylitis. The CDR3 bases are TGTGCCAGCATTACTAGCGGCTACAATGAGCAGTTCTTC. Protein sequence: CASITSGYNEQFF.